Sequencing of this T cell receptor (beta chain) was carried out in a study of cytomegalovirus exposure and HLA in healthy donors. Overall study findings and caveats: Earlier findings revealed that most TCR beta V segments proved productive either about 90% or about 30% of the time.

It was with 60 Vbeta and 13 Jbeta primers that the PCR ran. The method was immunoSEQ multiplex PCR; TCRdb's version includes in-frame clones alone and lacks a portion of them. The sample includes 200,000 to 250,000 clones, under 90% of them seen just once. Comments on this clone: What it binds is unknown.

The V gene end was trimmed by 6 bases and the J gene end by 4 bases; junction bases not matched to a gene: 10. The CDR3 has 16 residues. Germline CDR1 and CDR2: KGHSH and LQKENI. J is TRBJ2-3 and V is TRBV18; 10 positions match TRBD2. Sequenced material: PBMCs. The receptor comes from a human donor in good health. CDR3 region: CASSKLRLAGSDTQYF. The CDR3 DNA reads TGTGCCAGCTCGAAACTTCGACTAGCGGGTTCAGATACGCAGTATTTT.